These 2 T cell receptor beta chains were sequenced from one sample in a study of PD-1 blockade in classical Hodgkin lymphoma. The data were produced by immunoSEQ multiplex PCR, yet TCRdb's version contains in-frame clones alone and is incomplete. The sample has just under 40,000 clones, just over 75% seen once. Time point in this sample: cycle 4 day 1 (C4D1), after less than 7 weeks of nivolumab. Autologous stem cell transplantation was followed by relapse in every patient, and brentuximab vedotin exposure varied. Sequences were derived from peripheral blood mononuclear cells (PBMCs), sampled before the fourth cycle of nivolumab. Source of these receptors: a human donor with classical Hodgkin lymphoma.

This chain uses TRBV5-1 with TRBJ1-4, with a weak D call TRBD1 (6 bases). V shed 4 bases and J shed 8 bases, with 18 bases lying between them. This CDR3 is built from 15 residues. The germline CDR1 and CDR2 sequences are SGHRS and YFSETQ. The CDR3 spells CASSPIGGLVEKLFF. Written as DNA, the CDR3 is TGCGCCAGCAGCCCGATCGGGGGGCTGGTGGAAAAACTGTTTTTT.

The chain combines TRBV5-6 with TRBJ2-1; D ambiguous. The CDR3 is made up of 13 amino acids. Trimming took 5 bases from V and 9 from J, leaving 15 bases between them. Germline values: CDR1 SGHDT, CDR2 YYEEEE. The CDR3 protein is CASSILSRSEQFF. The DNA for the CDR3 is TGTGCCAGCAGTATCCTTAGTAGGAGTGAGCAGTTCTTC. The full variable domain, completed using reference TRBV5-6 and TRBJ2-1, is DAGVTQSPTHLIKTRGQQVTLRCSPKSGHDTVSWYQQALGQGPQFIFQYYEEEERQRGNFPDRFSGHQFPNYSSELNVNALLLGDSALYLCASSILSRSEQFFGPGTRLTVL.